This passage covers 25 T cell receptor beta chains from one sample sequenced in a study of shared clonotypes between healthy human individuals (dated by TCRdb to 2019 to 2021). The library came from the immunoSEQ multiplex PCR assay. TCRdb obtained this table from immuneACCESS and retained in-frame rearrangements with V and J assigned. These tables miss some clones; where compared with another copy, unresolved V genes account for less than half of the shortfall, and the remainder is unexplained. Recorded for this sample are about 1.5 million clones; approximately 98% of them occurred a single time. The ten largest clones add up to 0.4% to 0.55% of the sample. Sequencing input: naive CD4+ T cells sorted from blood. This specimen's cell subset or site label, per the study, means: CD45RA+ positively selected. The receptors stem from a man aged 25 to 40 in good health.

V and J are TRBV28 and TRBJ1-5; possible D gene TRBD1, 5 bases. The CDR3 is 15 amino acids. CDR1 MDHEN and CDR2 SYDVKM come from the germline V gene. V was trimmed by 8 bases and J by 3 bases, leaving 17 bases between them. CDR3 loop: CASSGADNNNQPQHF. For the CDR3, the DNA is TGTGCCAGCTCCGGCGCGGACAATAACAATCAGCCCCAGCATTTT.

The chain has TRBV27 and TRBJ1-5; D may be TRBD1 (6 bases). CDR1 is MNHEY and CDR2 is SMNVEV in the germline V gene (reference sequence). This CDR3 region has 16 residues. V dropped 7 bases and J dropped 2 bases, with 18 bases sitting between them. The CDR3 DNA follows: TGTGCCAGCACTAGGACAGCCCGACGTGGCAATCAGCCCCAGCATTTT. Encoded protein: CASTRTARRGNQPQHF.

The rearrangement uses TRBV10-1 and TRBJ1-1; 7 bases fit TRBD1. The germline CDR1 and CDR2 sequences are WNHNN and SYGVQD (reference sequence). V lost 2 bases and J lost 4; bases outside the gene matches: 10. The CDR3 is 16 residues long. The CDR3 nucleotides are TGCGCCAGCAGTGAGGTACAGGGGTCGGGTTCCACTGAAGCTTTCTTT. Translation gives CASSEVQGSGSTEAFF.

This chain joins TRBV29-1 and TRBJ2-7, with 10 bases fitting TRBD2. The CDR3 is made up of 13 amino acids. Germline V gives CDR1 SQVTM, CDR2 ANQGSEA. Trimming took 4 bases from V and 3 from J; bases not matched to a gene: 3. The CDR3 loop reads CSVVAGGFYEQYF. As DNA, the CDR3 is TGCAGCGTTGTAGCGGGGGGTTTCTACGAGCAGTACTTC.

This clone was picked up one time. This chain links TRBV14 with TRBJ2-1, with D hard to call. The CDR3 is 17 amino acids. Deletions cut 1 base from V and 0 bases from J, with 13 bases between. The V gene's germline CDR1 is SGHDN and CDR2 FVKESK. The CDR3 spells CASSQGGARSSYNEQFF. DNA for the CDR3: TGTGCCAGCAGCCAAGGTGGCGCTAGGAGCTCCTACAATGAGCAGTTCTTC. The full variable domain, with the rest looked up from reference TRBV14 and TRBJ2-1, is EAGVTQFPSHSVIEKGQTVTLRCDPISGHDNLYWYRRVMGKEIKFLLHFVKESKQDESGMPNNRFLAERTGGTYSTLKVQPAELEDSGVYFCASSQGGARSSYNEQFFGPGTRLTVL.

This clone was seen a single time. The rearrangement joins TRBV7-2 to TRBJ2-7; D uncertain. V dropped 1 base and J dropped 5 bases, with 9 bases sitting between them. Germline loops: CDR1 SGHTA, CDR2 FQGNSA. The CDR3 runs to 13 residues. CDR3 DNA sequence: TGTGCCAGCAGCTTAGTAAACAAGAACGAGCAGTACTTC. This gives the protein CASSLVNKNEQYF.

The chain combines TRBV18 with TRBJ2-3; 8 nucleotides match TRBD2. CDR1 and CDR2 (germline): KGHSH, LQKENI. V shed 2 bases, J shed 1 base, and the junction held 8 bases outside the gene matches. The CDR3 is made up of 17 amino acids. CDR3 sequence (DNA): TGTGCCAGCTCACCAGCTCGGTTAGCGGGACGCACAGATACGCAGTATTTT. It yields the protein CASSPARLAGRTDTQYF.

In the case of this clone: This same CDR3 is encoded by further DNA sequences in the sample. The CDR3 bases are TGTGCCAGCAGTTACGGGCTAGCGGGAGTCTACAATGAGCAGTTCTTC. Translation gives CASSYGLAGVYNEQFF. V usage is TRBV6-5 and J usage is TRBJ2-1; 10 nucleotides agree with TRBD2. The V segment lost 2 bases and the J segment 3 bases; nucleotides outside the gene matches: 4. Germline assignment: CDR1 MNHEY and CDR2 SVGAGI. CDR3 length equals 16 residues.

The chain uses TRBV28 and TRBJ1-1, with unresolved D. Per the germline V gene, CDR1 is MDHEN and CDR2 is SYDVKM. The V end was cut by 7 bases, the J end by 8 bases, with 17 bases between. The CDR3 is 13 amino acids. The CDR3 DNA is TGTGCCAGCACTCTACGCTGGAAGTTCGAAGCTTTCTTT. Translating it yields CASTLRWKFEAFF.

The rearrangement uses TRBV2 and TRBJ2-5; 7 positions match TRBD1. With the DNA end fitting TRBJ2-7 better, the J assignment may be wrong. CDR3 length equals 14 residues. Germline loops: CDR1 SNHLY, CDR2 FYNNEI. The CDR3 sequence is CASSDRGQSYEQYF. Here the CDR3 DNA reads TGTGCCAGCAGTGACAGGGGACAGAGCTACGAGCAGTACTTC.

This chain joins TRBV29-1 and TRBJ2-7; no firm D call. CDR1 is SQVTM, CDR2 ANQGSEA, per germline. This CDR3 comprises 13 residues. The ends were cut back, 1 base at V and 6 bases at J, with 13 bases in the middle. The DNA for the CDR3 is TGCAGCGTTGAAGTACCGCCACCGTCCGAGCAGTACTTC. Amino acids: CSVEVPPPSEQYF.

The J gene is TRBJ1-1, the V gene TRBV18, with 7 nucleotides matching TRBD1. The V gene end was trimmed by 4 bases and the J gene end by 0 bases; junction bases not matched to a gene: 8. CDR3 size: 16 residues. Germline V gene lookup returns CDR1 KGHSH and CDR2 LQKENI. The CDR3 region has the DNA TGTGCCAGCTCACGGGACAGCGGGGGTATGAACACTGAAGCTTTCTTT. It is translated as CASSRDSGGMNTEAFF.

The gene calls are TRBV5-6 and TRBJ1-1, with D possibly TRBD1 on 5 matching bases. Germline CDR1 and CDR2: SGHDT and YYEEEE. The CDR3 totals 12 residues. V was clipped by 6 bases and J by 9 bases, with 15 bases between them. The DNA for the CDR3 is TGTGCCAGCAACCCTCTGGGGCTACAAGCTTTCTTT. Its translation: CASNPLGLQAFF.

The CDR3 here is CASSPARGRRFMNTEAFF. CDR3 nucleotides: TGTGCCAGCAGCCCCGCGAGGGGCAGACGATTCATGAACACTGAAGCTTTCTTT. This chain links TRBV21-1 with TRBJ1-1. TRBV21-1 is an annotated pseudogene. This CDR3 region has 18 residues.

The rearrangement links TRBV6-1 to TRBJ2-2; no definite D call. The V and J ends lost 8 bases and 6 bases respectively, with 4 bases between them. CDR3 length equals 10 residues. Germline assignment: CDR1 MNHNS and CDR2 SASEGT. As DNA, the CDR3 is TGTGCCAGCCTCGCCGGGGAGCTGTTTTTT. Translation: CASLAGELFF.

The genes are TRBV5-1 and TRBJ2-7, with D perhaps TRBD1 or TRBD2 (7 bases each). The CDR3 length is 15 residues. In germline, CDR1 is SGHRS, CDR2 YFSETQ. V lost 4 bases and J lost 4, with 18 bases in between. The CDR3 region is CASSRGDSSNYEQYF. CDR3 in DNA: TGCGCCAGCAGCCGGGGGGACAGCTCAAATTACGAGCAGTACTTC.

The chain carries TRBV10-2 and TRBJ1-1; tentatively, D is TRBD1 (5 bases). The germline CDR1 and CDR2 sequences are WSHSY and SAAADI. This CDR3 region has 10 residues. The V end lost 5 bases, the J end lost 11 bases, and 9 bases lay between the germline ends. For the CDR3, the DNA is TGCGCCAGCAGTAATGGGGACGCTTTCTTT. Protein: CASSNGDAFF.

Concerning this clone: An end of the junction does not agree with germline; a read error may underlie this. The chain recombines TRBV7-9 with TRBJ1-4; a weak D match, TRBD1 (5 bases). This CDR3 has 13 amino acids. Germline V gene sequence: CDR1 SEHNR, CDR2 FQNEAQ (reference sequence). This chain's CDR3 is CASSLVGGGERVF. Written as DNA, the CDR3 is TGTGCCAGCAGCTTAGTTGGCGGGGGTGAGAGGGTTTTT.

V is TRBV9 and J is TRBJ1-2; a weak D match, TRBD1 (6 bases). Germline V CDR1 and CDR2: SGDLS, YYNGEE. This CDR3 comprises 14 residues. V lost 4 bases and J 4 bases, leaving 14 bases between the germline ends. CDR3 nucleotides: TGTGCCAGCAGCCTCGGGGAGGGGGGCTATGGCTACACCTTC. This translates into CASSLGEGGYGYTF. The full variable domain, its missing parts supplied by reference TRBV9 and TRBJ1-2, is DSGVTQTPKHLITATGQRVTLRCSPRSGDLSVYWYQQSLDQGLQFLIQYYNGEERAKGNILERFSAQQFPDLHSELNLSSLELGDSALYFCASSLGEGGYGYTFGSGTRLTVV.

This chain links TRBV5-8 with TRBJ1-1; D is unclear. V was clipped by 4 bases and J by 6 bases, with 13 bases between them. Germline lookup yields CDR1 SGHTS and CDR2 YDEGEE. This CDR3 is 13 amino acids long. The CDR3 sequence is CASSPSDDAEAFF. The CDR3 DNA follows: TGTGCCAGCAGCCCATCTGATGACGCTGAAGCTTTCTTT.

The chain has TRBV5-6 and TRBJ2-7; TRBD2 is a possible D gene (5 bases). The germline V and J ends were trimmed by 4 bases and 6 bases, with 17 bases remaining between them. The CDR3 covers 14 residues. Germline CDR1 is SGHDT and CDR2 is YYEEEE. This CDR3 is CASSPPRVSTEQYF. The CDR3, as DNA: TGTGCCAGCAGCCCCCCGAGGGTCTCGACCGAGCAGTACTTC.

This clone came up once. The rearrangement uses TRBV7-3 and TRBJ2-1; D tentatively fits TRBD1 or TRBD2 (6 bases each). V lost 5 bases, J lost 2 bases, and 13 bases lay in between. The length of the CDR3 is 15 residues. Germline loops: CDR1 SGHTA, CDR2 FQGTGA. The CDR3: CASSATRGTYNEQFF. For the CDR3, the DNA is TGTGCCAGCAGCGCGACTAGGGGGACCTACAATGAGCAGTTCTTC. Using reference TRBV7-3 and TRBJ2-1 for the parts outside the CDR3, the full variable domain is GAGVSQTPSNKVTEKGKYVELRCDPISGHTALYWYRQSLGQGPEFLIYFQGTGAADDSGLPNDRFFAVRPEGSVSTLKIQRTERGDSAVYLCASSATRGTYNEQFFGPGTRLTVL.

V usage is TRBV5-1 and J usage is TRBJ2-7; D might be TRBD1 (5 bases). CDR3 length: 15 residues. Germline V gene data show CDR1 as SGHRS and CDR2 as YFSETQ. The V end was cut by 2 bases, the J end by 3 bases, with 15 bases between. The CDR3 is CASSLRTHVVYEQYF. CDR3 nucleotides: TGCGCCAGCAGCTTAAGGACACATGTAGTCTACGAGCAGTACTTC.

In regard to this clone: This sample includes further DNA sequences coding for the same CDR3. The rearrangement links TRBV27 to TRBJ1-4; TRBD1 is a possible D gene (6 bases). This CDR3 comprises 14 residues. Germline CDR1 MNHEY, CDR2 SMNVEV (reference sequence). Deletions cut 2 bases from V and 8 bases from J, with 12 bases between. The CDR3 protein is CASSLLGRGEKLFF. In DNA, the CDR3 is TGTGCCAGCAGTTTACTAGGGAGGGGGGAAAAACTGTTTTTT.

V gene TRBV9 combines with J gene TRBJ2-1; D is possibly TRBD2 (5 bases). The CDR3 runs 15 residues. Germline V lookup: CDR1 SGDLS, CDR2 YYNGEE. Trimming took 4 bases from V and 0 from J, leaving 11 bases between them. CDR3 protein: CASSPSDFSYNEQFF. DNA for the CDR3: TGTGCCAGCAGCCCCTCGGACTTCTCCTACAATGAGCAGTTCTTC. Drawing the rest from reference TRBV9 and TRBJ2-1, the complete variable domain is DSGVTQTPKHLITATGQRVTLRCSPRSGDLSVYWYQQSLDQGLQFLIQYYNGEERAKGNILERFSAQQFPDLHSELNLSSLELGDSALYFCASSPSDFSYNEQFFGPGTRLTVL.